Listed below are T cell receptor beta chains from one sample, sequenced in a study of Graves' ophthalmopathy and Graves' hyperthyroidism. TCRdb recomputed calls from the multiplex PCR reads with MiXCR, one row per CDR3 protein. Of 650,000 to 900,000 distinct CDR3 sequences in the sample, 40% are singletons; the top ten hold 40% to 45%. Input material: peripheral blood. These receptors originate from an adult man with Graves' ophthalmopathy. Both conserved end residues are part of each CDR3. A D gene is named only where the DNA matches it firmly. Clone sizes are given selectively: once, few, many, or a class where the clone is expanded.

size | J | V | D | CDR3 | DNA
many | TRBJ1-1 | TRBV19 | . | CASKVRSDTEAFF | TGTGCCAGTAAAGTGCGATCGGACACTGAAGCTTTCTTT
once | TRBJ2-5 | TRBV6-6 | . | CASRSGPMMYQETQYF | TGTGCCAGCAGATCCGGGCCCATGATGTACCAAGAGACCCAGTACTTC
. | TRBJ2-7 | TRBV2 | TRBD2 | CASSEGEGSEQYF | TGTGCCAGCAGTGAAGGGGAGGGATCCGAGCAGTACTTC
few | TRBJ1-4 | TRBV20-1 | . | CSARPLAVEKLFF | TGCAGTGCCCGGCCGCTTGCGGTTGAAAAACTGTTTTTT
few | TRBJ2-7 | TRBV19 | TRBD2 | CASSPRGGSSYEQYF | TGTGCCAGTAGCCCGCGGGGGGGTAGCTCCTACGAGCAGTACTTC
. | TRBJ1-6 | TRBV2 | . | CASNGGHNSPLHF | TGTGCCAGCAACGGGGGGCACAATTCACCCCTCCACTTT
. | TRBJ1-5 | TRBV11-2 | . | CASSLYGYNQPQHF | TGTGCCAGCAGCTTGTACGGGTACAATCAGCCCCAGCATTTT
. | TRBJ1-5 | TRBV24-1 | . | CASSATTSNQPQHF | TGTGCCAGCAGTGCCACAACAAGCAATCAGCCCCAGCATTTT
many | TRBJ2-5 | TRBV7-9 | . | CASSSETSVETQYF | TGTGCCAGCAGCTCGGAGACTAGTGTCGAGACCCAGTACTTC
. | TRBJ1-2 | TRBV15 | TRBD1 | CATSSAPGTAYGYTF | TGTGCCACCAGCAGTGCCCCCGGGACAGCCTATGGCTACACCTTC
. | TRBJ2-7 | TRBV20-1 | TRBD1 | CSAREIHNLRGPRSYEQYF | TGCAGTGCTAGAGAGATTCACAACCTCAGGGGGCCAAGATCCTACGAGCAGTACTTC
. | TRBJ1-6 | TRBV10-3 | TRBD1 | CGSTDRGNSPLHF | TGTGGCAGCACGGACAGGGGGAATTCGCCCCTCCACTTT
. | TRBJ1-5 | TRBV2 | . | CASNGVSNQPQHF | TGTGCCAGCAATGGAGTTAGCAATCAGCCCCAGCATTTT
. | TRBJ2-5 | TRBV7-6 | TRBD1 | CASSPPRQGWETQYF | TGTGCCAGCAGCCCCCCCCGACAGGGATGGGAGACCCAGTACTTC
. | TRBJ1-5 | TRBV20-1 | . | CSAVAWTVGVGNQPQHF | TGCAGTGCTGTTGCCTGGACAGTCGGGGTTGGCAATCAGCCCCAGCATTTT
many | TRBJ1-5 | TRBV12-3/TRBV12-4 | . | CASSPTWQGWGQPQHF | TGTGCCAGCAGCCCAACGTGGCAGGGGTGGGGTCAGCCCCAGCATTTT
few | TRBJ2-2 | TRBV7-9 | TRBD1 | CASSTTGGSDTGELFF | TGTGCCAGCAGCACGACAGGGGGCTCGGACACCGGGGAGCTGTTTTTT
once | TRBJ1-2 | TRBV2 | . | CASSSTVNCGYTF | TGTGCCAGCAGTTCGACAGTTAACTGTGGCTACACCTTC
. | TRBJ2-7 | TRBV7-9 | . | CASSQSSGGRDNEQYF | TGTGCCAGCAGCCAATCGTCTGGGGGCAGGGATAACGAGCAGTACTTC
. | TRBJ2-5 | TRBV20-1 | . | CSAEDGGAKTQYF | TGCAGTGCTGAGGACGGCGGGGCTAAGACCCAGTACTTC
few | TRBJ2-6 | TRBV19 | TRBD1 | CASSILGQASGANVLTF | TGTGCCAGTAGTATCTTGGGACAGGCCTCTGGGGCCAACGTCCTGACTTTC
. | TRBJ2-5 | TRBV29-1 | TRBD1 | CSVRTGGSFF | TGCAGCGTGAGGACAGGGGGGAGCTTCTTC
. | TRBJ1-2 | TRBV29-1 | TRBD1 | CSVEDKDRGAVGGYTF | TGCAGCGTTGAAGATAAGGACAGGGGGGCAGTAGGTGGCTACACCTTC
. | TRBJ1-1 | TRBV15 | TRBD1 | CATSSVDRMNTEAFF | TGTGCCACCAGCAGTGTGGACAGGATGAACACTGAAGCTTTCTTT
few | TRBJ2-5 | TRBV7-2 | . | CASSLGVVVGQETQYF | TGTGCCAGCAGCTTAGGCGTAGTGGTTGGCCAAGAGACCCAGTACTTC
. | TRBJ1-1 | TRBV14 | TRBD1 | CASSLVSGGMNTEAFF | TGTGCCAGCAGCTTGGTATCAGGGGGAATGAACACTGAAGCTTTCTTT
once | TRBJ1-6 | TRBV29-1 | . | CSVGLAGDSPLHF | TGCAGCGTTGGACTCGCAGGGGATTCACCCCTCCACTTT
. | TRBJ1-5 | TRBV24-1 | TRBD1 | CATSGQGATYEHF | TGTGCCACCAGTGGACAGGGGGCGACCTACGAGCATTTT